The T cell receptor beta chain described here comes from a study of shared clonotypes between healthy human individuals. Study-wide background: A donor's plate count was three for CD4 naive and three for CD4 memory; CD8 naive had two and CD8 memory one.

From germline, CDR1 is MNHNS and CDR2 SASEGT. The CDR3 runs 14 residues. V was pared by 3 bases and J by 0 bases, with 9 bases between. The DNA input per sorted-subset replicate PCR was roughly 0.2 ug, corresponding to roughly 30,000 T cell genomes. Measured with immunoSEQ multiplex PCR; TCRdb has only the in-frame clones, and not every one. The sample lists approximately 330,000 clones, over 70% occurring once. The sample holds a few counts of this clone. The antigen remains undetermined. Study results and caveats: Clonotypes which were not shared had lower generation probabilities than clonotypes that all four donors shared. Larger estimated richness was generally recorded for naive subsets relative to memory subsets.

This sequence originates from a man aged 25-45 years in good health. This sequence joins TRBV6-1 and TRBJ2-7; weak D call: TRBD1 (6 bases). Sequenced material: memory CD4+ T cells sorted from blood. Subset described: CD45RA-negative fraction. The CDR3 nucleotides read TGTGCCAGCAGTGAGAGGGGGTACTCCTACGAGCAGTACTTC. The encoded protein is CASSERGYSYEQYF.